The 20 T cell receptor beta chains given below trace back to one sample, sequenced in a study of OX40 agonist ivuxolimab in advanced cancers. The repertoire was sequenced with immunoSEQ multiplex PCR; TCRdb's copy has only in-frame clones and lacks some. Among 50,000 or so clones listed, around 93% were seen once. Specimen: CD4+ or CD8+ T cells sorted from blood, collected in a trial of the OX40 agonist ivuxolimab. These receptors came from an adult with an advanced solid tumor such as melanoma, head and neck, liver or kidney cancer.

The CDR3 DNA follows: TGTGCCAGCAGCCAGACTTCGTACCAAGAGACCCAGTACTTC. Residues: CASSQTSYQETQYF. The V and J genes are TRBV7-6 and TRBJ2-5; D is ambiguous. The V end lost 5 bases, the J end lost 0 bases, and 10 bases lay between the germline ends. The length of the CDR3 is 14 residues. The V gene's germline CDR1 is SGHVS and CDR2 FNYEAQ. Full variable domain (rest looked up from reference TRBV7-6 and TRBJ2-5): GAGVSQSPRYKVTKRGQDVALRCDPISGHVSLYWYRQALGQGPEFLTYFNYEAQQDKSGLPNDRFSAERPEGSISTLTIQRTEQRDSAMYRCASSQTSYQETQYFGPGTRLLVL.

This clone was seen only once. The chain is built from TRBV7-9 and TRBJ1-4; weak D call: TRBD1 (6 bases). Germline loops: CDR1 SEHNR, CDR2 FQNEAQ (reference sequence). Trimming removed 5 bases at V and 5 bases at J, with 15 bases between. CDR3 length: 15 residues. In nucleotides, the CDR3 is TGTGCCAGCAGCAACCACAGGGACCTCAATGAAAAACTGTTTTTT. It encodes CASSNHRDLNEKLFF.

This CDR3 reads CASSLVPSSYEQYF. The CDR3 nucleotides are TGTGCCAGCAGTTTGGTTCCCTCATCCTACGAGCAGTACTTC. The gene calls are TRBV27 and TRBJ2-7; D remains ambiguous. Germline V gene data show CDR1 as MNHEY and CDR2 as SMNVEV (reference sequence). This CDR3 region has 14 residues. V was trimmed by 3 bases and J by 1 base, leaving 10 bases between them.

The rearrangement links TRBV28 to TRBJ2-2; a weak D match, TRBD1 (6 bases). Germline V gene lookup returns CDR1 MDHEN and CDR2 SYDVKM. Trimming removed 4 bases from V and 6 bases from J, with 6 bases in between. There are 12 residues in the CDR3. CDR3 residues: CASSWTAGELFF. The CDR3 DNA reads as TGTGCCAGCAGTTGGACAGCCGGGGAGCTGTTTTTT.

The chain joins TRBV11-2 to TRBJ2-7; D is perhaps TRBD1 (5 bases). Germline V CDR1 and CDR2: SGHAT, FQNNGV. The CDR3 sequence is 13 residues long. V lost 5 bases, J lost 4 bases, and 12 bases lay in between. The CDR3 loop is CASSIDSSYEQYF. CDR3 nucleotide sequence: TGTGCCAGCAGCATTGACAGCTCGTACGAGCAGTACTTC.

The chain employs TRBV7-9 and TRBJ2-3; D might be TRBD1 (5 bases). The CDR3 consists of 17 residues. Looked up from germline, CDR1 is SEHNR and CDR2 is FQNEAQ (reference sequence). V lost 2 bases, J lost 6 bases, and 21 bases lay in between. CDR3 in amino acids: CASSLTPMGSGSDTQYF. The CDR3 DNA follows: TGTGCCAGCAGCTTAACCCCGATGGGGTCAGGGTCGGATACGCAGTATTTT.

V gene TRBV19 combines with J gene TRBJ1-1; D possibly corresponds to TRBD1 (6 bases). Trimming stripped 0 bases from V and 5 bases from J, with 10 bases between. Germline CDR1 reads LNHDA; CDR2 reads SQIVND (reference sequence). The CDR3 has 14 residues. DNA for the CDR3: TGTGCCAGTAGTATAGAAGCAGGGGAAACTGAAGCTTTCTTT. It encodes CASSIEAGETEAFF.

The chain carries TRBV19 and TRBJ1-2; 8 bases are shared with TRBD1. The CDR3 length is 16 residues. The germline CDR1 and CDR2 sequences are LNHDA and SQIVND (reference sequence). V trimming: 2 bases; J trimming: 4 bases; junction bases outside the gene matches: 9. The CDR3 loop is CASSIIPGQGGYGYTF. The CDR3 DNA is TGTGCCAGTAGTATAATCCCCGGACAGGGCGGCTATGGCTACACCTTC.

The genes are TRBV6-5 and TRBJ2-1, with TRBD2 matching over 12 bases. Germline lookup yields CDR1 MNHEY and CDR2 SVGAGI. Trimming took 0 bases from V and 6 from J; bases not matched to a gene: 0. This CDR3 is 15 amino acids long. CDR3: CASSYSLAGGNEQFF. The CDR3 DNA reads TGTGCCAGCAGTTACTCACTAGCGGGGGGCAATGAGCAGTTCTTC.

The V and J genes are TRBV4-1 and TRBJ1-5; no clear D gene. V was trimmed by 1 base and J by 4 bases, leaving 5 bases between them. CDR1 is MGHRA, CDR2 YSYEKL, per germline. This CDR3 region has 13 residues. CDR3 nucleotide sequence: TGCGCCAGCAGCCAAGCGAGAAATCAGCCCCAGCATTTT. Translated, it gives CASSQARNQPQHF.

The CDR3 DNA reads TGTGCCAGCACCCGGAGCAACAGGGGGCAGGAGACCCAGTACTTC. This sequence encodes CASTRSNRGQETQYF. The genes are TRBV5-6 and TRBJ2-5, with TRBD1 identical over 9 bases. Germline values: CDR1 SGHDT, CDR2 YYEEEE. With 6 bases clipped from V and 5 bases from J, the junction kept 11 bases outside the gene matches. The CDR3 runs to 15 residues.

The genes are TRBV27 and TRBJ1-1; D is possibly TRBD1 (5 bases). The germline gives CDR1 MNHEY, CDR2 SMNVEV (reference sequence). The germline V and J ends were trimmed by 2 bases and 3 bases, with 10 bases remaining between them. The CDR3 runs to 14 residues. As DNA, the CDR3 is TGTGCCAGCAGTTTACAGGGCATTTACACTGAAGCTTTCTTT. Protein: CASSLQGIYTEAFF.

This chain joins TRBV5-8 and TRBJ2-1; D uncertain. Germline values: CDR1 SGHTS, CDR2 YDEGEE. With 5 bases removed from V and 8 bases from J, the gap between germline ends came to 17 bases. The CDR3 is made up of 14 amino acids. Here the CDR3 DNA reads TGTGCCAGCAGATTCCCCTGGATTAGTTATGAGCAGTTCTTC. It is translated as CASRFPWISYEQFF.

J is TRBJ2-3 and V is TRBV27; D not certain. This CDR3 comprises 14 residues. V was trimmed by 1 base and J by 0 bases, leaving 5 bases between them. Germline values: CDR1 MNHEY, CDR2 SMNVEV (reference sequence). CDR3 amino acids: CASSLFASTDTQYF. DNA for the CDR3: TGTGCCAGCAGTTTATTCGCGAGCACAGATACGCAGTATTTT.

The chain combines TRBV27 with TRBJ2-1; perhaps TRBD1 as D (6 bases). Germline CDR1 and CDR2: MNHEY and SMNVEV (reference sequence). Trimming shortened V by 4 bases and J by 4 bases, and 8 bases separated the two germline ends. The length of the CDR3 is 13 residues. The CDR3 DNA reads TGTGCCAGCAGTTCGGGACATTACAATGAGCAGTTCTTC. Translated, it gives CASSSGHYNEQFF.

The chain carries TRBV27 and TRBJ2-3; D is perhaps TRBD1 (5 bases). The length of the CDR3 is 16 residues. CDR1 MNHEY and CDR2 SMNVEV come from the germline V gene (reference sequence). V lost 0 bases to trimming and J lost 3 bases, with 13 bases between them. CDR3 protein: CASSLSTVWLTDTQYF. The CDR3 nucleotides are TGTGCCAGCAGTTTATCGACAGTGTGGTTGACAGATACGCAGTATTTT.

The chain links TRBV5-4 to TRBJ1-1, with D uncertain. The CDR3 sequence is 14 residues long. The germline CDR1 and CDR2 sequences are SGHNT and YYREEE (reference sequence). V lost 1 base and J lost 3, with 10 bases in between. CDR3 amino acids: CASSLQDLYTEAFF. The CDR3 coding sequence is TGTGCCAGCAGCTTGCAGGATCTCTACACTGAAGCTTTCTTT.

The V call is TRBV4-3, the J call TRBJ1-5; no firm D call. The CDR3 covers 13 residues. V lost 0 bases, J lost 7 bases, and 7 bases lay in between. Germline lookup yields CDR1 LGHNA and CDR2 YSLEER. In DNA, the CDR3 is TGCGCCAGCAGCCAAGATCATGGACAGCCCCAGCATTTT. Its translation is CASSQDHGQPQHF.

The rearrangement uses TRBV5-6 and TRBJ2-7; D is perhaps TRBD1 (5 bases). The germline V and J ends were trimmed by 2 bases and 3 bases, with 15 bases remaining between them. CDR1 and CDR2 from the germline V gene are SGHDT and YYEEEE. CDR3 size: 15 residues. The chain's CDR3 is CASSFPLRGVYEQYF. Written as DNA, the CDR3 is TGTGCCAGCAGCTTCCCTCTTAGGGGCGTCTACGAGCAGTACTTC.

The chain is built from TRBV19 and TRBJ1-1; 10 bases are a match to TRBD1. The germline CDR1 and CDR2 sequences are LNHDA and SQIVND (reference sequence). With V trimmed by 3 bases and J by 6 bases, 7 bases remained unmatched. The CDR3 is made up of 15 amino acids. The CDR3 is CASSILTGGTAEAFF. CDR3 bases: TGTGCCAGTAGTATTTTGACAGGGGGCACTGCTGAAGCTTTCTTT.